This TCR beta chain was identified during a study of HIV-infected patients and healthy controls. The CDR3 length is 12 residues. V lost 3 bases and J 11 bases, leaving 14 bases between the germline ends. CDR1 and CDR2 (germline): SGHKS, YYEKEE (reference sequence). This clonotype was observed many times. What it binds is not known. 450 to 600 ng RNA was reverse transcribed with alpha and beta constant-region primers. Each of the alpha and beta chains got its own library through chain-specific third strand synthesis with indices. Ligation attached cDNA to a 5' RACE adapter that carried a random hexamer and SP2 site. TCRdb processed the 5' RACE reads anew with MiXCR; each CDR3 protein has one entry. The sample has about 14,000 distinct CDR3 sequences; roughly an eighth are singletons. Study observations and caveats: Compared with controls, mean Gini indices were significantly raised in HIV-infected repertoires, possibly indicating oligoclonality.

Antiretroviral therapy had run roughly three months, about 14 weeks, before follow-up blood collection. The repertoire came from unfractionated whole blood and reflected all unsorted peripheral T cells. Sample: blood, taken during antiretroviral therapy. This receptor was obtained from an adult with HIV infection. The donor label of this sample is uncertain. The chain joins TRBV5-5 to TRBJ1-1, with D tentatively TRBD1 (5 bases). The CDR3 nucleotides read TGTGCCAGCAGCTGGGGGGACTTCCCCGCTTTCTTT. It specifies CASSWGDFPAFF.